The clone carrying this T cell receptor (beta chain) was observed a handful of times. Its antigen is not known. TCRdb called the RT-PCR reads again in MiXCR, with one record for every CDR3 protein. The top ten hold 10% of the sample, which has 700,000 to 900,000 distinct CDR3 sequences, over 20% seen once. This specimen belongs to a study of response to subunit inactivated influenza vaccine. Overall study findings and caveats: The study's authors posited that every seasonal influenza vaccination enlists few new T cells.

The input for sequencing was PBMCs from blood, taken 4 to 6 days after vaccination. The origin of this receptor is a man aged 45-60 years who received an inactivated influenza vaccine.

Here the CDR3 DNA reads TGTGCCAGCAGAGCCGGGACAGCCATGGGCTACACCTTC. Protein sequence: CASRAGTAMGYTF. This chain connects TRBV28 to TRBJ1-2; TRBD1 matches at 7 bases. The CDR3 covers 13 residues. V trimming: 6 bases; J trimming: 8 bases; junction bases outside the gene matches: 9. CDR1 is MDHEN, CDR2 SYDVKM, per germline.